These T cell receptor beta chains were read from a single sample in a study of cytomegalovirus exposure and HLA in healthy donors. Repertoires were generated with immunoSEQ multiplex PCR, while TCRdb's copy carries only in-frame clones and drops some. The table includes around 120,000 clones, about four fifths detected once. Sequencing was carried out using PBMCs. All receptors derive from a woman in her twenties or thirties in good health and CMV-seronegative. The CDR3 runs from the conserved cysteine through the conserved F or W. The D gene is left open where the match is weak. Clone size is given for some rows only: seen once, a few or many times, or a class if the clone is expanded.

V gene	clone size	D gene	J gene	CDR3 protein	CDR3 DNA
TRBV9	NA	TRBD1	TRBJ2-5	CASSLGDRGRETQYF	TGTGCCAGCAGCCTAGGGGACAGGGGGAGGGAGACCCAGTACTTC
TRBV18	NA	TRBD1	TRBJ2-7	CASSPGQGGLYEQYF	TGTGCCAGCTCACCTGGACAGGGAGGTTTATACGAGCAGTACTTC
TRBV10-2	NA	TRBD1	TRBJ2-6	CASSRDRGSSGANVLTF	TGCGCCAGCAGTCGGGACAGGGGAAGCTCTGGGGCCAACGTCCTGACTTTC
TRBV7-8	few	TRBD2	TRBJ2-1	CASSSSTSGSNEQFF	TGTGCCAGCAGCTCCTCGACTAGCGGGAGCAATGAGCAGTTCTTC
TRBV10-1	NA	NA	TRBJ2-5	CASSRDPAETQYF	TGCGCCAGCAGCCGGGATCCGGCGGAGACCCAGTACTTC
TRBV19	NA	NA	TRBJ2-3	CASSRGSGGLTDTQYF	TGTGCCAGTAGTCGAGGTTCAGGGGGACTCACAGATACGCAGTATTTT
TRBV20-1	NA	NA	TRBJ2-1	CSAEQLRFQFF	TGCAGTGCCGAACAATTAAGATTCCAGTTCTTC
TRBV4-1	few	TRBD2	TRBJ2-4	CASSQEGSSGINIQYF	TGCGCCAGCAGCCAAGAGGGGTCCAGCGGGATAAACATTCAGTACTTC
TRBV5-1	NA	TRBD2	TRBJ2-7	CASSEGGRTYEQYF	TGCGCCAGCAGCGAGGGAGGGAGAACCTACGAGCAGTACTTC
TRBV5-1	few	NA	TRBJ2-2	CASSDTGAGELFF	TGCGCCAGCAGCGATACGGGAGCCGGGGAGCTGTTTTTT
TRBV9	few	NA	TRBJ1-3	CASSPGGSVSGNTIYF	TGTGCCAGCAGCCCAGGAGGGTCCGTATCTGGAAACACCATATATTTT
TRBV11-2	NA	TRBD2	TRBJ2-1	CASSSRRREGSYNEQFF	TGTGCCAGCAGCTCCCGGCGGCGGGAGGGCTCCTACAATGAGCAGTTCTTC
TRBV28	NA	NA	TRBJ1-1	CASSWDSSLNTEAFF	TGTGCCAGCAGCTGGGACTCTTCTTTGAACACTGAAGCTTTCTTT
TRBV28	NA	TRBD2	TRBJ2-7	CASKGGRGSYEQYF	TGTGCCAGCAAAGGAGGGCGGGGGTCCTACGAGCAGTACTTC
TRBV28	NA	NA	TRBJ1-2	CASSLMGARNGYTF	TGTGCCAGCAGTTTGATGGGGGCGAGAAATGGCTACACCTTC
TRBV19	few	TRBD1	TRBJ1-2	CASSTLTGGDGYTF	TGTGCCAGTAGTACACTCACAGGGGGCGATGGCTACACCTTC
TRBV4-3	NA	TRBD2	TRBJ2-7	CASSPLVGTGDYKQYF	TGCGCCAGCAGCCCCCTGGTTGGGACTGGGGACTACAAGCAGTACTTC
TRBV7-6	NA	TRBD1	TRBJ1-4	CASSNPGTGASVDEKLFF	TGTGCCAGCAGCAACCCCGGGACAGGGGCTTCTGTCGACGAAAAACTGTTTTTT
TRBV28	NA	NA	TRBJ2-5	CASSRGNGVEETQYF	TGTGCCAGCAGTCGGGGTAACGGGGTCGAAGAGACCCAGTACTTC
TRBV9	NA	NA	TRBJ1-3	CASSVSGESSGNTIYF	TGTGCCAGCAGCGTAAGCGGGGAGAGCTCTGGAAACACCATATATTTT
TRBV7-2	NA	TRBD1	TRBJ1-4	CASSRTGFNEKLFF	TGTGCCAGCAGCCGGACAGGGTTTAATGAAAAACTGTTTTTT
TRBV5-1	few	NA	TRBJ1-3	CASSFGQGLGNTIYF	TGCGCCAGCAGCTTTGGGCAGGGACTCGGAAACACCATATATTTT
TRBV6-5	NA	TRBD2	TRBJ2-2	CASSFLNSGSWGELFF	TGTGCCAGCAGTTTTCTTAATAGCGGGAGTTGGGGGGAGCTGTTTTTT
TRBV28	NA	NA	TRBJ2-3	CASIGRDRDTQYF	TGTGCCAGCATTGGGCGGGATCGCGATACGCAGTATTTT
TRBV19	NA	TRBD1	TRBJ2-7	CASSKDRGFEQYF	TGTGCCAGTAGTAAGGACAGGGGGTTCGAGCAGTACTTC
TRBV28	NA	TRBD2	TRBJ2-7	CASSPGGGRARSLEQYF	TGTGCCAGCAGTCCCGGCGGCGGGAGGGCCAGATCCCTCGAGCAGTACTTC
TRBV6-1	few	TRBD1	TRBJ2-7	CASSRYGQDYEQYF	TGTGCCAGCAGTCGGTATGGACAGGACTACGAGCAGTACTTC
TRBV14	NA	TRBD2	TRBJ2-1	CASSLGTSGRSRNEQFF	TGTGCCAGCAGCCTAGGGACTAGCGGGAGATCTAGGAATGAGCAGTTCTTC
TRBV11-2	NA	TRBD1	TRBJ1-4	CASSRIKGQGGEKLFF	TGTGCCAGCAGCCGAATTAAGGGACAGGGAGGTGAAAAACTGTTTTTT
TRBV27	NA	NA	TRBJ2-7	CASSPPGLPAEQYF	TGTGCCAGCAGCCCTCCGGGACTCCCGGCCGAGCAGTACTTC
TRBV19	NA	NA	TRBJ1-1	CASSGWQNEAFF	TGTGCCAGTAGTGGTTGGCAAAATGAAGCTTTCTTT
TRBV5-1	few	TRBD2	TRBJ2-3	CASRPSGAGGRDTQYF	TGCGCCAGCAGACCTTCAGGAGCGGGAGGGCGGGATACGCAGTATTTT
TRBV9	NA	NA	TRBJ2-6	CASSPAGSGANVLTF	TGTGCCAGCAGCCCAGCGGGCTCTGGGGCCAACGTCCTGACTTTC
TRBV28	NA	TRBD2	TRBJ2-2	CASSSLAGGATGELFF	TGTGCCAGCAGTTCCCTGGCGGGAGGGGCCACCGGGGAGCTGTTTTTT
TRBV5-6	NA	NA	TRBJ2-2	CASSLIGGVANTGELFF	TGTGCCAGCAGCCTAATCGGAGGGGTCGCGAACACCGGGGAGCTGTTTTTT
TRBV7-9	NA	NA	TRBJ2-1	CASSLSGSYNEQFF	TGTGCCAGCAGCCTTAGCGGCTCCTACAATGAGCAGTTCTTC
TRBV6-5	NA	NA	TRBJ1-1	CASSWRDGNTEAFF	TGTGCCAGCAGTTGGAGGGACGGGAACACTGAAGCTTTCTTT
TRBV5-4	NA	TRBD1	TRBJ2-7	CASSRPGTGAYEQYF	TGTGCCAGCAGCAGGCCGGGGACAGGGGCCTACGAGCAGTACTTC
TRBV18	NA	TRBD1	TRBJ1-4	CASSGQGARLGTNEKLFF	TGTGCCAGCTCCGGACAGGGGGCGCGTCTAGGGACTAATGAAAAACTGTTTTTT
TRBV9	NA	NA	TRBJ2-7	CASSVAGSDEQYF	TGTGCCAGCAGCGTCGCGGGGTCCGACGAGCAGTACTTC
TRBV11-2	few	TRBD1	TRBJ1-2	CASSQDRGLGYTF	TGTGCCAGCAGTCAGGACAGGGGGCTCGGCTACACCTTC
TRBV6-5	NA	NA	TRBJ2-7	CASNREGTYEQYF	TGTGCCAGTAACAGGGAAGGAACCTACGAGCAGTACTTC